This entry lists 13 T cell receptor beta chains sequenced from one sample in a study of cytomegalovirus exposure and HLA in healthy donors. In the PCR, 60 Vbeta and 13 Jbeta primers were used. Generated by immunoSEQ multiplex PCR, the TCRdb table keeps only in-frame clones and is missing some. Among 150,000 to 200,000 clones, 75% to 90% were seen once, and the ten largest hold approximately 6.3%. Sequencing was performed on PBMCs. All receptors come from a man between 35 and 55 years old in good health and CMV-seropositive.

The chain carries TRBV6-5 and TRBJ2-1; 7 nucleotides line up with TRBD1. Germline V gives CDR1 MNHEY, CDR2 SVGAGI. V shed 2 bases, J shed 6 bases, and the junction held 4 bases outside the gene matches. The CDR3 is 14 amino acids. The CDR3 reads CASSYATGINEQFF. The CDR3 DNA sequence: TGTGCCAGCAGTTACGCGACAGGGATCAATGAGCAGTTCTTC.

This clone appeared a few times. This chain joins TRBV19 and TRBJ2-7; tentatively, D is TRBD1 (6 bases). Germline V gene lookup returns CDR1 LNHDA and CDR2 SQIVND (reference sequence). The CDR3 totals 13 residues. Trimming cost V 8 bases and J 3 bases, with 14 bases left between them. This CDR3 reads CASAEGVGYEQYF. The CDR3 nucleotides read TGTGCCAGTGCCGAGGGGGTCGGCTACGAGCAGTACTTC. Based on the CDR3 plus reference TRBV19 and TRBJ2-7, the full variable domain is DGGITQSPKYLFRKEGQNVTLSCEQNLNHDAMYWYRQDPGQGLRLIYYSQIVNDFQKGDIAEGYSVSREKKESFPLTVTSAQKNPTAFYLCASAEGVGYEQYFGPGTRLTVT.

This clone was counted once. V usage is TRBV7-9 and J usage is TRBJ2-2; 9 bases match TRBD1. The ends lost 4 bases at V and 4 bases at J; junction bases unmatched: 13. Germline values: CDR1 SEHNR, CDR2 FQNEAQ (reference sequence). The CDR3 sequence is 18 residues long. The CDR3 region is CASSSGLLDRGSTGELFF. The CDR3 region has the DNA TGTGCCAGCAGCTCGGGACTATTGGACAGGGGAAGCACCGGGGAGCTGTTTTTT. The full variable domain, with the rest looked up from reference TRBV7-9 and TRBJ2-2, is DTGVSQNPRHKITKRGQNVTFRCDPISEHNRLYWYRQTLGQGPEFLTYFQNEAQLEKSRLLSDRFSAERPKGSFSTLEIQRTEQGDSAMYLCASSSGLLDRGSTGELFFGEGSRLTVL.

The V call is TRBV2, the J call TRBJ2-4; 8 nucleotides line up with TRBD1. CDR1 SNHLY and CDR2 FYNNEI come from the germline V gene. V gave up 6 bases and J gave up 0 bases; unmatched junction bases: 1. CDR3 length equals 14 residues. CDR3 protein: CASRGQVAKNIQYF. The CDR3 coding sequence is TGTGCCAGCAGGGGACAGGTAGCCAAAAACATTCAGTACTTC.

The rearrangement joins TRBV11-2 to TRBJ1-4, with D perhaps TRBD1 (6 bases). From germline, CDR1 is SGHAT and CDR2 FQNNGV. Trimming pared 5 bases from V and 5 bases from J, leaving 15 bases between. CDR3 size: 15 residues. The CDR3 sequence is CASSPWGGVNEKLFF. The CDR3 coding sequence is TGTGCCAGCAGCCCCTGGGGGGGCGTCAATGAAAAACTGTTTTTT.

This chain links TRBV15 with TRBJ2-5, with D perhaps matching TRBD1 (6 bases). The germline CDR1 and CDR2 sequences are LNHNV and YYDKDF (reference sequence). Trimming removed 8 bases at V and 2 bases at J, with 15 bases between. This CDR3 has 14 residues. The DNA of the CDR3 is TGTGCCACCGAACAGGGAGAAGGGCAAGAGACCCAGTACTTC. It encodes CATEQGEGQETQYF. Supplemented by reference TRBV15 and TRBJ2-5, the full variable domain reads DAMVIQNPRYQVTQFGKPVTLSCSQTLNHNVMYWYQQKSSQAPKLLFHYYDKDFNNEADTPDNFQSRRPNTSFCFLDIRSPGLGDTAMYLCATEQGEGQETQYFGPGTRLLVL.

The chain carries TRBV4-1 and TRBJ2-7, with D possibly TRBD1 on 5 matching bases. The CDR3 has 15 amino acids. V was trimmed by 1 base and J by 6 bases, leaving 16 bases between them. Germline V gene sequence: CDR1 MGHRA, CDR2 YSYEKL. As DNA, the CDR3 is TGCGCCAGCAGCCAAGGGGATCTAAGGGGCTCCGAGCAGTACTTC. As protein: CASSQGDLRGSEQYF.

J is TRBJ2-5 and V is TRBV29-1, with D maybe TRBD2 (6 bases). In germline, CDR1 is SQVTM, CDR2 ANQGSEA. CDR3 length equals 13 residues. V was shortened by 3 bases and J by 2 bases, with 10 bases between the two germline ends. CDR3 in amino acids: CSVDAGFQETQYF. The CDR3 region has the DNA TGCAGCGTTGATGCGGGATTTCAAGAGACCCAGTACTTC.

CDR3 nucleotides: TGTGCCACGTCCCCTGGACTTCAAGGTTTATACTTC. Residues: CATSPGLQGLYF. V and J are TRBV15 and TRBJ2-7; D may be TRBD2 (5 bases). Trimming removed 9 bases at V and 13 bases at J, with 22 bases between. Germline CDR1 LNHNV, CDR2 YYDKDF (reference sequence). This CDR3 is 12 amino acids long.

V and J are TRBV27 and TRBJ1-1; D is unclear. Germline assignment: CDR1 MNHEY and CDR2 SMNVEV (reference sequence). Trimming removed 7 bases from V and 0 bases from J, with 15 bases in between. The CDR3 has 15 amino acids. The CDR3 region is CASMQELRMNTEAFF. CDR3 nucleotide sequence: TGTGCCAGCATGCAAGAGCTCAGGATGAACACTGAAGCTTTCTTT.

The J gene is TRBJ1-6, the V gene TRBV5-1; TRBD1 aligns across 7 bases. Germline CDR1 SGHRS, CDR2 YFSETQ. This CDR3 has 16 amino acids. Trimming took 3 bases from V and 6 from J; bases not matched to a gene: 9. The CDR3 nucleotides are TGCGCCAGCAGCTCATTACAGGAGGGGGCTAATTCACCCCTCCACTTT. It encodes CASSSLQEGANSPLHF.

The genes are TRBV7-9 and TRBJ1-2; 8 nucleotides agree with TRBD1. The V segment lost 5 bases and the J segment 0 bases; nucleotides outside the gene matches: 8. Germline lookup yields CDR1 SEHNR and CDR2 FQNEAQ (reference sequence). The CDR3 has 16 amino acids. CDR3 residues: CASSQKGQEPNYGYTF. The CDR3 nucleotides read TGTGCCAGCAGCCAAAAGGGACAGGAGCCTAACTATGGCTACACCTTC.

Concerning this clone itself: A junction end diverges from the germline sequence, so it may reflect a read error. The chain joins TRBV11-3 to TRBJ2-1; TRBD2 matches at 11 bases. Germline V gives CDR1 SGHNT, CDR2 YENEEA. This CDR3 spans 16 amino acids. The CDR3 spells CASSRLAGSSYNEQFF. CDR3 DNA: TGTGCTAGCAGCCGACTAGCGGGGAGCTCCTACAATGAGCAGTTCTTC.